This T cell receptor beta chain was documented in a study of blood T cell repertoires in COVID-19. Study in general: The cDNA or gDNA used as material had been derived from T cells, B-cell-depleted T cells, or PBMCs.

Those designated as exposed participants met a COVID-19 case within 2 weeks before study entry. Germline V CDR1 and CDR2: SGHRS, YFSETQ. CDR3 length: 14 residues. The ends lost 4 bases at V and 6 bases at J; junction bases unmatched: 5. In the original workflow: Amplification with reference gene primers provided the estimates of nucleated cell counts. Sequencing was performed with immunoSEQ multiplex PCR; in TCRdb, only in-frame clones are kept and a portion is missing. The V and J calls and the clone size are those of that table, but D and trimming were determined from the DNA. The data contain 350,000 or so clones, about nine tenths of them seen just once; the ten biggest clones take up over 0.9%.

Sequencing was done on a sample of PBMCs or T cells enriched from blood (not recorded which). The clonotype was recovered from a woman in her twenties or thirties who had been exposed to COVID-19. The chain carries TRBV5-1 and TRBJ2-1; 9 nucleotides match TRBD2. CDR3: CASSQGLASNEQFF. The CDR3 region has the DNA TGCGCCAGCAGCCAAGGACTAGCGAGCAATGAGCAGTTCTTC.